The clone carrying this T cell receptor (beta chain) was observed at least ten times. This entry belongs to a study of T cell repertoires in cytomegalovirus infection. One entry per CDR3 protein results from TCRdb running MiXCR on the reads. Of under 850,000 distinct CDR3 sequences listed, 35% to 40% are singletons. Germline assignment: CDR1 SGHTA and CDR2 FQGNSA. The CDR3 is 16 residues long. V was clipped by 2 bases and J by 9 bases, with 20 bases between them. The TCR comes from a human donor in good health (CMV status not recorded). Some clones in this sample may be carry-over from other donors' samples. The sample comprised PBMCs. The genes are TRBV7-2 and TRBJ2-1; D might be TRBD2 (7 bases). CDR3 in amino acids: CASSLQASGTLGEQFF. CDR3 coding DNA: TGTGCCAGCAGCTTACAGGCCAGCGGGACACTCGGTGAGCAGTTCTTC.